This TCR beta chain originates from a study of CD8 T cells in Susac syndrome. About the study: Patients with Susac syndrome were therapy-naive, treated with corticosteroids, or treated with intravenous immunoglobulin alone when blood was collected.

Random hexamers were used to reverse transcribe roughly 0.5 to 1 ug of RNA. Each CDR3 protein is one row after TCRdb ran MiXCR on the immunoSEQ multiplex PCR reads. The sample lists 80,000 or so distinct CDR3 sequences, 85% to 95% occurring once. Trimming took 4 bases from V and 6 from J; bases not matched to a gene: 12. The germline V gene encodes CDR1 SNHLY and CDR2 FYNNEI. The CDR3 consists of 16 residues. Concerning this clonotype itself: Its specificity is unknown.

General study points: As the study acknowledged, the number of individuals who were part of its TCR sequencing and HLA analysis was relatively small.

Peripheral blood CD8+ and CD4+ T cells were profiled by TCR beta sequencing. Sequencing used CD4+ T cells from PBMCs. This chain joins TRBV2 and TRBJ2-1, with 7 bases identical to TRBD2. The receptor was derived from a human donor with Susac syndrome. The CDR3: CASSGGERGSINEQFF. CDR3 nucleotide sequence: TGTGCCAGCAGTGGGGGGGAGCGGGGATCGATCAATGAGCAGTTCTTC.